This T cell receptor (beta chain) stems from a study of blood T cell repertoires in COVID-19. This CDR3 is built from 15 residues. V lost 2 bases and J lost 4, with 14 bases in between. The V gene's germline CDR1 is LGHNA and CDR2 YSLEER. This clone was observed a few times. Profiled with immunoSEQ multiplex PCR; TCRdb holds only in-frame clones, not every one. The data show approximately 29,000 clones, approximately 91% seen once. The chain joins TRBV4-3 to TRBJ1-1; perhaps TRBD1 as D (5 bases). This TCR came from a human donor with active COVID-19. The donor label of this sample is uncertain. The sequenced material came from peripheral blood. CDR3 loop: CASSQFRGGGTEAFF. The CDR3, as DNA: TGCGCCAGCAGCCAATTCCGGGGGGGAGGCACTGAAGCTTTCTTT.